This T cell receptor (beta chain) emerged from a study of shared clonotypes between healthy human individuals (dated by TCRdb to between 2020 and 2021). About the study as a whole: Three men and two women, aged 18 to 49 years, made up the cohort. Per donor, three plates each were used for CD4 naive and CD4 memory, two for CD8 naive, and one for CD8 memory. The study deeply sequenced blood TCR repertoires of five healthy adults to estimate repertoire size and the extent of clonotype sharing between individuals. Different laboratories and diverse techniques were used to prepare libraries and sequence TCR repertoires, to increase sequencing depth and limit assay-specific biases. Between about 0.8 and 8.9 billion PBMCs per donor were obtained by leukapheresis. Beyond this particular receptor, the publication reports: Only blood was sampled, and tissue TCR repertoires likely differ from those in blood. Pairwise subsampling indicated that sequencing depth was expected to affect the degree of clonotype sharing among donors. The small number of donors limited the genetic and exposure-history diversity represented. Clonotypes shared by all four sorted-subset donors showed higher generation probabilities than non-shared clonotypes. Across a few donors, roughly 5.4% of naive CD4, roughly 3.5% of naive CD8, around 2.1% of memory CD4, and about 0.4% of memory CD8 clonotypes were shared. Even with the large sequencing depth, rarefaction of the sorted-subset datasets indicated that sequencing was incomplete. Naive subsets generally had larger estimated clonotype richness than memory subsets did.

CD8 naive samples were obtained by positive selection for CCR7 among CD45RO-negative cells, yielding a CD45RA+CCR7+ population from which TemRA cells were excluded. The donors were healthy, HIV-negative adults with no recently reported acute infections or vaccinations. All donors were Caucasian adults living in Nashville, Tennessee, USA. Blood was obtained by leukapheresis, after which PBMCs were separated by Ficoll-Histopaque density gradient centrifugation and cryopreserved in liquid nitrogen vapor phase. Purity and quantity of every magnetically sorted T cell population were checked by analytical flow cytometry. Each sorted fraction had its genomic DNA isolated and then quantified by UV absorbance on a Nanodrop 2000c. Trimming accounts for 2 bases at V and 5 bases at J, while the number of junction bases matched to no gene is 2. Measured from the cysteine to the phenylalanine, the CDR3 is 14 residues long. Just the 42-base CDR3 DNA is kept, in frame starting at base 1. CDR1 and CDR2 are drawn from the germline V gene: MNHEY, SVGAGI.

Using the deep immunoSEQ assay, multiplex PCR amplified TCR CDR3 regions from genomic DNA. Genomic DNA extracted from each cell subset was distributed evenly over all wells of several immunoSEQ 96-well plates, and each plate served as one replicate. For sorted subsets, 200 to 250 ng of genomic DNA, equivalent to tens of thousands of T cell genomes, went into each replicate PCR. Purified libraries were measured with a Qubit 3.0 fluorometer, size-checked on a Bioanalyzer 2100, and measured again with the KAPA Library Quantification kit. Each immunoSEQ 96-well plate was sequenced on its own single-read 150-cycle Illumina NextSeq 550 flow cell. Per the authors' processing: Because only junctional sequences without quality scores were contained in the immunoSEQ output, filtering matching that applied to full-length reads could not be performed. Sequences were annotated with PyIR, a Python wrapper for IgBLAST v1.9, using IMGT germline references to assign V/J genes and CDR3. Reads with weak V/J assignments (E-value above 1e-6), missing CDR3, stop codons, out-of-frame junctions, or ambiguous translated residues were removed. V3J clonotypes were defined as sequences sharing the same inferred V gene, J gene, and CDR3 amino acid sequence. Percentage overlap between repertoires was computed as shared unique clonotypes divided by the size of the smaller repertoire. Richness of each repertoire was evaluated using RTK rarefaction, the Chao1 estimator, and Recon v2.1 estimates of unobserved clonotypes. Generation probabilities for all TCRbeta clonotypes obtained by the gDNA method from several donors were computed using OLGA. The clones in this table, taken by TCRdb from immuneACCESS, are in-frame only. Not every clone is retained; where verified, under half of the shortfall comes from an unresolved V gene, and the cause of the rest is unknown. V and J calls and clone size are given by that table; D and trimming were obtained from the DNA. This sample gives around 2,100,000 clones in total; approximately 95% of them show up just once. The top ten hold roughly 1.2% of the sample.

Turning to this clone: No antigen is known for it. One base away there is no much larger clone; base qualities are not given.

Sequencing was carried out using naive CD8+ T cells sorted from blood. The sample's cell subset or site label, in plain terms: CD45RA+CCR7+. Here the chain combines TRBV6-5 and TRBJ1-4, and TRBD1 matches 7 of the central bases. This receptor was taken from a man between 18 and 29 years old in good health. The nucleotide sequence reads as follows: TGTGCCAGCAGTTACAAACAGGGGAATGAAAAACTGTTTTTT. This encodes CASSYKQGNEKLFF.